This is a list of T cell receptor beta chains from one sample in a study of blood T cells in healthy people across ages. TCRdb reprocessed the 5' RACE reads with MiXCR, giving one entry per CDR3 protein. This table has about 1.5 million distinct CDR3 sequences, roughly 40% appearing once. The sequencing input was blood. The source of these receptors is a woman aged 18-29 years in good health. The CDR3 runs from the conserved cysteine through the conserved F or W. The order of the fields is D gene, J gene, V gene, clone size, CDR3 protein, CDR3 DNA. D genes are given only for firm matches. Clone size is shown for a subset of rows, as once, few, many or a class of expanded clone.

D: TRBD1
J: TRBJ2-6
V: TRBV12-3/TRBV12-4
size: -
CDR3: CASTRTGAGANVLTF
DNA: TGTGCCAGCACCAGGACAGGGGCTGGGGCCAACGTCCTGACTTTC

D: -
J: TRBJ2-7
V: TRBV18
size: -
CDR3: CASSPPPTVGRGTYEQYF
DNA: TGTGCCAGCTCACCACCACCCACAGTAGGACGGGGGACCTACGAGCAGTACTTC

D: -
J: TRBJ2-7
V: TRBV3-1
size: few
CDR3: CASSHLGDEQYF
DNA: TGTGCCAGCAGCCATTTGGGGGACGAGCAGTACTTC

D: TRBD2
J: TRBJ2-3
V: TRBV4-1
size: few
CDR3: CASSQVASGSRDTQYF
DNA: TGCGCCAGCAGCCAAGTTGCTAGCGGCTCAAGAGATACGCAGTATTTT

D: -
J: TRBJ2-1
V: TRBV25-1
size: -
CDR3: CASRTLGQSNYEQFF
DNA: TGTGCCAGCAGGACCCTGGGGCAGAGCAATTATGAGCAGTTCTTC

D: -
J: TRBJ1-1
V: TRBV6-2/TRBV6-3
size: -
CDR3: CASKPADTEAFF
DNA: TGTGCCAGCAAACCGGCGGACACTGAAGCTTTCTTT

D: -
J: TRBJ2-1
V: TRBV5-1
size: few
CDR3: CASSLGFGPYNEQFF
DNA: TGCGCCAGCAGCTTGGGCTTCGGTCCCTACAATGAGCAGTTCTTC

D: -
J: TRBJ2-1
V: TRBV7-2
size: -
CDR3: CASSSRTTGNEQFF
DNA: TGTGCCAGCAGCTCACGGACCACAGGGAATGAGCAGTTCTTC

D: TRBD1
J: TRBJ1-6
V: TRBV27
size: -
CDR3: CASSLTSQGSPYNSPLHF
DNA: TGTGCCAGCAGTTTAACCTCACAGGGGAGCCCCTATAATTCACCCCTCCACTTT

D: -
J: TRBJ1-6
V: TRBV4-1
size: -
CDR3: CASSQESSYNSPLYF
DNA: TGCGCCAGCAGCCAAGAAAGCTCCTATAATTCACCCCTCTACTTT

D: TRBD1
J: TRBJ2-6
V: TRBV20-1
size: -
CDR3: CSAQQGTGANVLTF
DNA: TGCAGTGCCCAACAGGGGACTGGGGCCAACGTCCTGACTTTC

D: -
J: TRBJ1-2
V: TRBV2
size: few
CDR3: CASRTDSDNYGYTF
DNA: TGTGCCAGCAGGACCGATTCCGATAACTATGGCTACACCTTC

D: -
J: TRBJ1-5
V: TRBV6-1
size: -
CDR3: CASSALGSNQPQHF
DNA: TGTGCCAGCAGTGCTCTGGGCAGCAATCAGCCCCAGCATTTT

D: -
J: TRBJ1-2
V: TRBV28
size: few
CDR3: CASRILQGDYTF
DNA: TGTGCCAGCAGAATATTACAGGGCGACTACACCTTC

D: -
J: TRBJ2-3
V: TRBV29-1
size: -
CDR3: CSGGDTDTQYF
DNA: TGCAGCGGCGGGGACACAGATACGCAGTATTTT

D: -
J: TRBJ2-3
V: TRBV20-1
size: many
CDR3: CSAHYTDTQYF
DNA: TGCAGTGCTCACTACACAGATACGCAGTATTTT

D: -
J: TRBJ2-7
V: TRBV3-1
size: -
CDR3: CASSPVPYNEQYF
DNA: TGTGCCAGCAGCCCCGTCCCCTACAATGAGCAGTACTTC

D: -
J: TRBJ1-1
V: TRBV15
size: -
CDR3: CATSTRTNTEAFF
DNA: TGTGCCACCAGCACCCGGACGAACACTGAAGCTTTCTTT

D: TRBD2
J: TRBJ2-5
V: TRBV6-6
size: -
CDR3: CASSYTSERADGQYF
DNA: TGTGCCAGCAGTTACACTAGCGAGAGGGCCGACGGGCAGTACTTC

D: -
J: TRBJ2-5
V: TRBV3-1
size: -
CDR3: CASSQDGVETQYF
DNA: TGTGCCAGCAGCCAAGATGGGGTGGAGACCCAGTACTTC

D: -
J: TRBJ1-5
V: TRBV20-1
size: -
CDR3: CSAREELLSNQPQHF
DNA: TGCAGTGCTAGAGAGGAACTGCTAAGCAATCAGCCCCAGCATTTT

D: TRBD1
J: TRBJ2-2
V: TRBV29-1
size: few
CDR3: CSVEGQGTNTGELFF
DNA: TGCAGCGTTGAAGGACAGGGGACGAACACCGGGGAGCTGTTTTTT

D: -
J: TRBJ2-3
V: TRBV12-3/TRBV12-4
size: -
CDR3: CASSFRSGVSLSTDTQYF
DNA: TGTGCCAGCAGTTTTAGGTCAGGGGTTTCCCTTAGCACAGATACGCAGTATTTT

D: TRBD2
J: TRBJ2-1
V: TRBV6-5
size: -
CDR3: CASSSSGSRQFF
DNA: TGTGCCAGCAGCAGTAGCGGGAGTAGGCAGTTCTTC

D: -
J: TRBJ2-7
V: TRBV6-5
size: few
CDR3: CASSPSSGFYEQYF
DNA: TGTGCCAGCAGTCCTAGCTCAGGGTTTTACGAGCAGTACTTC

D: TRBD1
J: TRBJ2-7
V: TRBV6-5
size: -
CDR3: CASSYSGTGVHEQYF
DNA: TGTGCCAGCAGTTACTCCGGGACAGGGGTCCACGAGCAGTACTTC

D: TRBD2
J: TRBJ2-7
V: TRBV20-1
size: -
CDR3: CSARGAGVGEQYF
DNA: TGCAGTGCTAGAGGAGCGGGAGTCGGCGAGCAGTACTTC

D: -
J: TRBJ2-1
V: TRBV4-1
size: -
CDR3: CASSQEDIRAGWEQFF
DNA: TGCGCCAGCAGCCAAGAAGATATCCGCGCCGGGTGGGAGCAGTTCTTC

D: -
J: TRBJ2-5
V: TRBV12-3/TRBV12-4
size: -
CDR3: CASSLLGQDPLNEQYF
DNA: TGTGCCAGCAGTTTACTCGGACAAGATCCCCTTAATGAGCAGTACTTC

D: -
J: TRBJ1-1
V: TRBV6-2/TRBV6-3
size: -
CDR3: CASWSWGWGSMNTEAFF
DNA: TGTGCCAGCTGGTCTTGGGGTTGGGGAAGCATGAACACTGAAGCTTTCTTT

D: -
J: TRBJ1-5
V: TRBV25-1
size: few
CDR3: CASSSDSINQPQHF
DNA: TGTGCCAGCAGTTCCGACAGTATCAATCAGCCCCAGCATTTT

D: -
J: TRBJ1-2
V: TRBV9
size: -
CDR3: CASSVVGSSNYGYTF
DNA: TGTGCCAGCAGCGTAGTCGGCAGTTCTAACTATGGCTACACCTTC

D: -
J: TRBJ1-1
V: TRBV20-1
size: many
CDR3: CSAWGPLPPTEAFF
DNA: TGCAGTGCTTGGGGGCCTTTGCCGCCAACTGAAGCTTTCTTT

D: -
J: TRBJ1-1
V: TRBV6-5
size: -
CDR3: CASKKSGNTEAFF
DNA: TGTGCCAGCAAAAAGAGCGGCAACACTGAAGCTTTCTTT

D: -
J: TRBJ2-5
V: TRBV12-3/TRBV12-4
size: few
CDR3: CASSFPERLKVKETQYF
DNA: TGTGCCAGCAGTTTCCCAGAACGACTAAAAGTTAAGGAGACCCAGTACTTC

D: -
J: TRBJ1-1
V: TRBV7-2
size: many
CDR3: CASSTDRNTEAFF
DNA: TGTGCCAGCAGCACGGACAGGAACACTGAAGCTTTCTTT

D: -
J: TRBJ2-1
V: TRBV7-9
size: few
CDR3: CASSLTGAVSYNEQFF
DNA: TGTGCCAGCAGCTTAACGGGGGCCGTCTCCTACAATGAGCAGTTCTTC

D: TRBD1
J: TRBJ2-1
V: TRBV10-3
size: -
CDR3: CATTGTGDNEQFF
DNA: TGTGCCACCACAGGGACAGGGGACAATGAGCAGTTCTTC

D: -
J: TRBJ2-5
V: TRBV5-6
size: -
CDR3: CASSLRKVETQYF
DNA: TGTGCCAGCAGCTTGAGGAAGGTGGAGACCCAGTACTTC

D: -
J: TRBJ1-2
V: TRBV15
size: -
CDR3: CATSKEGGDPYYGYTF
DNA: TGTGCCACCAGCAAAGAGGGGGGAGACCCTTACTATGGCTACACCTTC

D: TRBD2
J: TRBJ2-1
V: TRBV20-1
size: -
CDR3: CSARDRLAAGREQFF
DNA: TGCAGTGCTAGAGATCGACTAGCTGCCGGTCGTGAGCAGTTCTTC

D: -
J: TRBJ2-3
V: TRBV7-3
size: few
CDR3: CASSFRPEDTQYF
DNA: TGTGCCAGCAGCTTTCGTCCAGAAGATACGCAGTATTTT

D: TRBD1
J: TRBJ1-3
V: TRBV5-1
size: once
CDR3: CASNEGQSGNTIYF
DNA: TGCGCCAGCAACGAGGGACAGTCTGGAAACACCATATATTTT

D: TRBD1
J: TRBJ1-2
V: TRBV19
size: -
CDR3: CASTKDRGQANYGYTF
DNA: TGTGCCAGTACCAAAGACAGGGGACAAGCTAACTATGGCTACACCTTC

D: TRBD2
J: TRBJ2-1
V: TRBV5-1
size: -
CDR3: CASSSHSGGATNEQFF
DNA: TGCGCCAGCAGCTCCCATAGCGGGGGGGCAACCAATGAGCAGTTCTTC

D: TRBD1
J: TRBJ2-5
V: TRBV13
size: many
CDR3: CASPPVGGRETQYF
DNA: TGTGCCAGCCCCCCGGTAGGGGGCAGAGAGACCCAGTACTTC

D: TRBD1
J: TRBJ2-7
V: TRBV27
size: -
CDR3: CASSRQGAHYEQYF
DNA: TGTGCCAGCAGCCGACAGGGGGCTCACTACGAGCAGTACTTC

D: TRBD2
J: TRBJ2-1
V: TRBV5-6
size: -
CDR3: CASSSFMRLAGAARGDNEQFF
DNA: TGTGCCAGCAGCTCTTTCATGCGACTAGCGGGGGCCGCTCGGGGGGACAATGAGCAGTTCTTC

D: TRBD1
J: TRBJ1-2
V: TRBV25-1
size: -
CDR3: CASSDRGQGACGYTF
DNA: TGTGCCAGCAGTGATCGGGGACAGGGGGCCTGTGGCTACACCTTC

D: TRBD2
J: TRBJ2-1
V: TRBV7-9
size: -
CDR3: CASSLTSGYETQFF
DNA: TGTGCCAGCAGCTTAACTAGCGGGTACGAGACCCAGTTCTTC

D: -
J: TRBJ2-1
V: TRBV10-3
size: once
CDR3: CAISESLHNEQFF
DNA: TGTGCCATCAGTGAGTCGCTGCACAATGAGCAGTTCTTC

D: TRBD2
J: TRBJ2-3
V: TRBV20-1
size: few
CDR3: CSASGGRATDTQYF
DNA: TGCAGTGCTAGCGGCGGGAGGGCGACAGATACGCAGTATTTT

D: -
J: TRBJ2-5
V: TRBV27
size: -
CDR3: CASSSGPLAYF
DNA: TGTGCCAGCAGCAGTGGGCCCCTCGCGTACTTC

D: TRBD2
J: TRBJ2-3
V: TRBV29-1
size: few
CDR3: CSGGLAGGTLTDTQYF
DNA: TGCAGCGGGGGACTAGCGGGGGGTACCCTCACAGATACGCAGTATTTT

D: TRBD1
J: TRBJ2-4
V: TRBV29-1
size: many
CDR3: CSGVLGTGLNIQYF
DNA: TGCAGCGGGGTCCTCGGGACAGGATTAAACATTCAGTACTTC

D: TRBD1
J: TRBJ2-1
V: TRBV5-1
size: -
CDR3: CASSLRTGGGQNEQFF
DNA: TGCGCCAGCAGCCTCCGGACAGGGGGTGGACAGAATGAGCAGTTCTTC

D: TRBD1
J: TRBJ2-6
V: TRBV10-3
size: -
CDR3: CAILSQGEANVLTF
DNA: TGTGCCATACTATCGCAGGGGGAGGCCAACGTCCTGACTTTC

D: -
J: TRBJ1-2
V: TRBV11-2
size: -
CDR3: CASSLDPPTGDGVQDGYTF
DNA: TGTGCCAGCAGCTTAGACCCACCAACGGGGGACGGGGTGCAGGATGGCTACACCTTC

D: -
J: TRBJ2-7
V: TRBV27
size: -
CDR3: CASSMGLPGGEQYF
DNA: TGTGCCAGCAGTATGGGACTCCCAGGGGGCGAGCAGTACTTC